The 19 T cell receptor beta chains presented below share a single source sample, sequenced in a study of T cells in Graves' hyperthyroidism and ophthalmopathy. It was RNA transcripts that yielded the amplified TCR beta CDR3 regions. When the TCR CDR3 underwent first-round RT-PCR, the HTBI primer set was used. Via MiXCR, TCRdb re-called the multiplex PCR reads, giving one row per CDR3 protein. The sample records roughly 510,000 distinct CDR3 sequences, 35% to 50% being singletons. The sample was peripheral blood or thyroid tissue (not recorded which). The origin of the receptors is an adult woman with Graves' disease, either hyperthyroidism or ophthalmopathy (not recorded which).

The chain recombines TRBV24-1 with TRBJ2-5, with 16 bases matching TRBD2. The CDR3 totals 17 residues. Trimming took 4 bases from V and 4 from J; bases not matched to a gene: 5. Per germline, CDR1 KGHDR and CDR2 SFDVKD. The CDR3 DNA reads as TGTGCCACCAGTGAACCGGGGACTAGCGGGAGGGGAGAGACCCAGTACTTC. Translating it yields CATSEPGTSGRGETQYF.

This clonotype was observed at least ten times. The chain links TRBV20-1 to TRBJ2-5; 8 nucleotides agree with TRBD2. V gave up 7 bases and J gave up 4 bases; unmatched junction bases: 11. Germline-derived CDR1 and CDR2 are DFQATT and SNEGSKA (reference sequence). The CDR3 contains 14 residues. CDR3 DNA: TGCAGTGTTTGGGGAGATAGCGGGGTAGAGACCCAGTACTTC. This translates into CSVWGDSGVETQYF.

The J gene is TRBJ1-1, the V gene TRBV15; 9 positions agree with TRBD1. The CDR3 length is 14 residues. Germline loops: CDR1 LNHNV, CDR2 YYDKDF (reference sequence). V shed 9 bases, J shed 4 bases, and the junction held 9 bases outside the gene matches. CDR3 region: CATIRDRVGTEAFF. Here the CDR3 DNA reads TGTGCCACTATCCGGGACAGGGTAGGCACTGAAGCTTTCTTT.

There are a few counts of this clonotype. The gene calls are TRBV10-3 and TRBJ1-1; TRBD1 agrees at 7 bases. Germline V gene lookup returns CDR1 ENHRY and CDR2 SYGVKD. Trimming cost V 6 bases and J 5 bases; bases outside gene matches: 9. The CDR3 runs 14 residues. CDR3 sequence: CAISPTGSLTEAFF. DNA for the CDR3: TGTGCCATCAGCCCGACAGGGTCCTTAACTGAAGCTTTCTTT.

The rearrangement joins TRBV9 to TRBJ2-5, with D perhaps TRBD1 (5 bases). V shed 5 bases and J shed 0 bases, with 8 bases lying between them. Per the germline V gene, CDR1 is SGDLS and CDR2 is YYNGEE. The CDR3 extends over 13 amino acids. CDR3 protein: CASRGRDQETQYF. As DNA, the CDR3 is TGTGCCAGCAGGGGCAGGGACCAAGAGACCCAGTACTTC.

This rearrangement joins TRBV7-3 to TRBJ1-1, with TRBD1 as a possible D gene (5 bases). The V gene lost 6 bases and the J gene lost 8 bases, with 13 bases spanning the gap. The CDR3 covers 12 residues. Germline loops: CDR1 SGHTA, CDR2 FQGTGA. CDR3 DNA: TGTGCCAGCAGGGCTCAGGGACCCGAAGCTTTCTTT. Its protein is CASRAQGPEAFF.

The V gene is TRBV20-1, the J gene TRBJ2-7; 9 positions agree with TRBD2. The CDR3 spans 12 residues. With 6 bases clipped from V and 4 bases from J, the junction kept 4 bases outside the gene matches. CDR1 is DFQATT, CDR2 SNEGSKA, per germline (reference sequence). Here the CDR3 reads CSALAGKYEQYF. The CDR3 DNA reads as TGCAGTGCCCTAGCGGGAAAGTACGAGCAGTACTTC.

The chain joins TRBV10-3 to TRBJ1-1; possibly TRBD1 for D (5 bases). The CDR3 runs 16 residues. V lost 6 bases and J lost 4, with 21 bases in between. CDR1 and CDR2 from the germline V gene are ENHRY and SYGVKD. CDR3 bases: TGTGCCATCAGGAATCCCGGGACTCCCAAGATCACTGAAGCTTTCTTT. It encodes CAIRNPGTPKITEAFF.

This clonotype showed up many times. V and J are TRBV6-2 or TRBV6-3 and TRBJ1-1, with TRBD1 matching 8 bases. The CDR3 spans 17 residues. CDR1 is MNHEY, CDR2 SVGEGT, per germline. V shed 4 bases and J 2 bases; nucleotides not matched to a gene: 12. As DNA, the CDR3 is TGTGCCAGCAGTTCCAGTGGGACAGGACCGACCAACACTGAAGCTTTCTTT. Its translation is CASSSSGTGPTNTEAFF.

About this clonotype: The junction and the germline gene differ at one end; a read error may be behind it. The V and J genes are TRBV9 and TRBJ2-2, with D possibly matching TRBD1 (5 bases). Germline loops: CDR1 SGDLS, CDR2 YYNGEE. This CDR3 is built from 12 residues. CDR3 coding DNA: TGTGCCAGCAGCGTAGGGACACAGGAGCCGTTTTTT. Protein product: CASSVGTQEPFF.

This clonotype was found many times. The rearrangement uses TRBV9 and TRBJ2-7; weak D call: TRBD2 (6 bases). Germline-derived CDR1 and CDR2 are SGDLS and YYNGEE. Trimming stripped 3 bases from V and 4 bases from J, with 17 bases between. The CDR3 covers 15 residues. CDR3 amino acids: CASSAAEGRVYEQYF. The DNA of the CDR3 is TGTGCCAGCAGCGCAGCGGAGGGCCGCGTGTACGAGCAGTACTTC.

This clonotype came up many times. The DNA of the CDR3 is TGTGCCAGCAGCCAAGGACAGGGTAATTCACCCCTCCACTTT. It yields the protein CASSQGQGNSPLHF. V gene TRBV3-1 combines with J gene TRBJ1-6; 7 bases fit TRBD1. J gave up 6 bases and V 1 base, and 0 bases lay outside the gene matches. This CDR3 is 14 amino acids long. CDR1 is LGHDT, CDR2 YNNKEL, per germline (reference sequence).

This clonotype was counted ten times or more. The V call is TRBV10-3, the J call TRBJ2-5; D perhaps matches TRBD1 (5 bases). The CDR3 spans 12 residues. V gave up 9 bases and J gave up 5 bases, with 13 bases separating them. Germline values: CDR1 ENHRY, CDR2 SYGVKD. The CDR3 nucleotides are TGTGCCATAGGGGCTGGTCTGGAGACCCAGTACTTC. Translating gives CAIGAGLETQYF.

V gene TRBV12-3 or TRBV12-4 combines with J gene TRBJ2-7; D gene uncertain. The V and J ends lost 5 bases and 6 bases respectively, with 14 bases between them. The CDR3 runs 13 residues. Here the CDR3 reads CASSLRTGLEQYF. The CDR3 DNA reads TGTGCCAGCAGTCTAAGGACGGGTCTCGAGCAGTACTTC.

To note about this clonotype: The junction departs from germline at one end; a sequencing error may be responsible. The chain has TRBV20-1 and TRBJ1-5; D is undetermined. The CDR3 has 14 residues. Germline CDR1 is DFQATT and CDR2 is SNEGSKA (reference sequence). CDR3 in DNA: TGCAGTGCGAGGAGACGGATTAGCAATCAGCTCCAGCATTTT. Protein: CSARRRISNQLQHF.

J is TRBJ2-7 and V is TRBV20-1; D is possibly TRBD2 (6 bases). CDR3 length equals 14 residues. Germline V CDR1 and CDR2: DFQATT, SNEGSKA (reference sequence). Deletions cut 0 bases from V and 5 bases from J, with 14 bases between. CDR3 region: CSARDIGSLHEQYF. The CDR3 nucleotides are TGCAGTGCTAGAGATATCGGGAGTCTCCACGAGCAGTACTTC.

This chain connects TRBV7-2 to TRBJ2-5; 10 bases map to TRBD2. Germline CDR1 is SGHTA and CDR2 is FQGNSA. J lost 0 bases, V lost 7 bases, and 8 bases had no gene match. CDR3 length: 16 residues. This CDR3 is CASTRAGGMYQETQYF. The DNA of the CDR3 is TGTGCCAGCACCCGAGCGGGAGGGATGTACCAAGAGACCCAGTACTTC.

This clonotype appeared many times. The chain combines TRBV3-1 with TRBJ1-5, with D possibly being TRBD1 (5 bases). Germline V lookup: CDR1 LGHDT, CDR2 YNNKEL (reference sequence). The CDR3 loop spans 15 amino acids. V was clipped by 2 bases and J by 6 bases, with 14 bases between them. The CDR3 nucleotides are TGTGCCAGCAGCCAATCCCATCAGGGAAGTCAGCCCCAGCATTTT. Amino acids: CASSQSHQGSQPQHF.

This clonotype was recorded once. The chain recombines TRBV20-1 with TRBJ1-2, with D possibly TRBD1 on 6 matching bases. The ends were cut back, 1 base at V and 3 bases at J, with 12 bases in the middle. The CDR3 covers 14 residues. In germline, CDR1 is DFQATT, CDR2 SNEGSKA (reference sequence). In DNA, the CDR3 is TGCAGTGCTAGAGCCCGGACAGCGGACTATGGCTACACCTTC. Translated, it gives CSARARTADYGYTF.